This TCR beta chain is drawn from a study of PD-1 blockade in classical Hodgkin lymphoma. General observations from the study: At C4D1, TCR diversity had climbed significantly for CD4+ cells, though not for CD8+ cells. Sources of repertoire differences remain undefined, possibly disease activity or prior therapy. It was among complete responders that baseline diversity resembled that of newly diagnosed patients.

This clone occurred a few times. Its cognate antigen is unknown. V was cut by 3 bases and J by 4 bases, with 9 bases left in between. The length of the CDR3 is 13 residues. CDR1 is SEHNR and CDR2 is FQNEAQ in the germline V gene (reference sequence). Documented time point: cycle 4 day 1 (C4D1), after 6 weeks of nivolumab. The patients all showed relapse after autologous stem cell transplantation, while their brentuximab vedotin exposure varied. Patients' outcomes at their best amounted to complete response, partial response or progressive disease. The data were produced by immunoSEQ multiplex PCR, yet TCRdb's version contains in-frame clones alone and is incomplete. The sample gives roughly 20,000 clones, less than 85% of which show up once; around 40% is in the top ten.

The origin of this receptor is a human donor with classical Hodgkin lymphoma. This chain uses TRBV7-9 with TRBJ1-2; D gene uncertain. The sequencing used peripheral blood mononuclear cells (PBMCs), collected before the fourth cycle of nivolumab. As DNA, the CDR3 is TGTGCCAGCAGCTTTGAGAGCAGCTATGGCTACACCTTC. Encoded protein: CASSFESSYGYTF.